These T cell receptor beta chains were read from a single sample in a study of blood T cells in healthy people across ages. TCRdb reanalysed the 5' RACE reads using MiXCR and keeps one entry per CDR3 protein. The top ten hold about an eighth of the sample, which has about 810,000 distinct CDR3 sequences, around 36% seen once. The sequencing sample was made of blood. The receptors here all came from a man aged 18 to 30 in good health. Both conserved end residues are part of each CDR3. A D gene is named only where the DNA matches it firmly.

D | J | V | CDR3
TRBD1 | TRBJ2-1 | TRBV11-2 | CTSSLNNRGAYYEQFF
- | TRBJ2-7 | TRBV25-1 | CASVGYGSSYEQYF
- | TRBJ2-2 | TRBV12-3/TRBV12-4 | CASSPRLYGTGELFF
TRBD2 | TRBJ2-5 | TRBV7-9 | CASSSWGRGDQETQYF
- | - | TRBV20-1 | CSAIWGLSSYNEQYF
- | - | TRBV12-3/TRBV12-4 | CASSRESGTQYF
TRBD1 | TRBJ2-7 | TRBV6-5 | CASSYSLLGTGESYEQYF
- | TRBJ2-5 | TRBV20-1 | CSARNPPGTTRVQYF
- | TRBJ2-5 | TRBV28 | CASSPNPGRQSQETQYF
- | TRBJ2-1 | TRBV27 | CASSLWRGPYNEQFF
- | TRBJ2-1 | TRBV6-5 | CASSYAGQPNEQFF
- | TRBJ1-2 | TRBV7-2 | CASSLLLGRVEPYHGYTF
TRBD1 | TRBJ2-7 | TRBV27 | CASSSEGDRGYEQYF
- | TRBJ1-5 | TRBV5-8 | CASSLYGPNSNQPQHF
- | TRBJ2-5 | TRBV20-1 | CSARDTGSSETQYF
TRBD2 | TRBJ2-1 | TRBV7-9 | CASSFGLTSGEISYNEQFF
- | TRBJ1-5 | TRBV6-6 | CASSYFGGLNQPQHF
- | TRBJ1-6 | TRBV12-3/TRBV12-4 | CASSLASVNNSPLHF
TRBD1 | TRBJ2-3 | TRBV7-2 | CASSLRTGLTDTQYF
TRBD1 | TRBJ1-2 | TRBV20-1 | CSARARQGGSPNYGYTF
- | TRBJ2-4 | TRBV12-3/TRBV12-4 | CASSFFQKNIQYF
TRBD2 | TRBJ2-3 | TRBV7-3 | CASSLGEGWTDTQYF
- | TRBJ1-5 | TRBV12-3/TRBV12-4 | CASSTGFNQPRHF
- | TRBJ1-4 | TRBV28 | CASSPPGGLEKLFF
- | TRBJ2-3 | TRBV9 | CASSVGSPSTDTQYF
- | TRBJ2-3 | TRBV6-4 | CASRERESTDTQYF
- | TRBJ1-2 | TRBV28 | CASSFDSSRVGGYTF
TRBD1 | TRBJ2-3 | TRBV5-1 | CASSLSPDRVIKMGTDTQYF
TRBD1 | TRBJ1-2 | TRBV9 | CASSVDAGGLRVGGYTF
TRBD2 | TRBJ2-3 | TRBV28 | CASSLPGTSGGATDTQYF
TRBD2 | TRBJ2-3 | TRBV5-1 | CASSFRLAGGNTDTQYF
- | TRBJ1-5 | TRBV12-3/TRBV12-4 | CASSPSNQPQHF
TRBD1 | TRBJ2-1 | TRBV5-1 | CASSLAGQGSDEQFF
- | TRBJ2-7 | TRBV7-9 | CASSSDWDEGYEQYF
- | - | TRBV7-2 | CASQGRAYNEQYF
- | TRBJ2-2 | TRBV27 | CASRERLRTGELFF
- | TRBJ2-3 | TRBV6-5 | CANRVTYPDTQYF
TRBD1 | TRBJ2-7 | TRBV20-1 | CSALQGPYEQYF
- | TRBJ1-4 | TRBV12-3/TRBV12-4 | CASSFKGANEKLFF
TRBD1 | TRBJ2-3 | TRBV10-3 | CAIRLQGAADTQYF
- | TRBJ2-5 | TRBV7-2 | CASSLAAGLEGETQYF
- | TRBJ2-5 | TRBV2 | CASRGRQETQYF
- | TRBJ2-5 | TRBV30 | CAWSTDSNWETQYF
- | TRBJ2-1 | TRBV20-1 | CSARDTERSSSYNEQFF
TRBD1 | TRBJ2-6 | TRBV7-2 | CASSLRDRDYTGANVLTF
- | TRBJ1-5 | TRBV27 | CASSSFGGYQPQHF
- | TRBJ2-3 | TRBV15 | CATSPWPGASADTQYF